This T cell receptor beta chain was recovered during a study of T cell repertoires in cytomegalovirus infection. This clonotype turned up a few times. Its specificity is unknown. Study-wide findings and caveats: The ex vivo response showed dominance by HLA-C-restricted CMV-specific TCR beta clonotypes.

Each CDR3 protein is one row after TCRdb ran MiXCR on the reads. The sample has about 440,000 distinct CDR3 sequences, about 33% seen once; the top ten hold roughly an eighth. V shed 1 base and J shed 6 bases, with 10 bases lying between them. Germline values: CDR1 SGHDN, CDR2 FVKESK. The CDR3 is 13 amino acids. The sequenced sample consisted of PBMCs. The chain employs TRBV14 and TRBJ2-7; TRBD2 might be the D (6 bases). This TCR derives from a human donor in good health (CMV status not recorded). Some clones in this sample may be carry-over from other donors' samples. CDR3 bases: TGTGCCAGCAGCCAAGGTGGAGGGGCCGAGCAGTACTTC. This encodes CASSQGGGAEQYF.